This record covers a single T cell receptor beta chain. This table comes from immunoSEQ multiplex PCR, and its TCRdb copy is limited to in-frame clones, with some not included. Among roughly 400,000 clones listed, around nine tenths were seen once. This specimen comes from a study of control samples from healthy donors and cancer patients. The origin of this receptor is a man in his forties with head and neck cancer. The sequencing input was PBMCs.

The CDR3 loop is CATRQDRETQYF. The DNA for the CDR3 is TGTGCCACCCGACAGGATCGAGAGACCCAGTACTTC. V is TRBV10-3 and J is TRBJ2-5, with D possibly matching TRBD1 (6 bases). Germline CDR1 and CDR2: ENHRY and SYGVKD. This CDR3 has 12 residues. With 10 bases removed from V and 4 bases from J, the gap between germline ends came to 13 bases.